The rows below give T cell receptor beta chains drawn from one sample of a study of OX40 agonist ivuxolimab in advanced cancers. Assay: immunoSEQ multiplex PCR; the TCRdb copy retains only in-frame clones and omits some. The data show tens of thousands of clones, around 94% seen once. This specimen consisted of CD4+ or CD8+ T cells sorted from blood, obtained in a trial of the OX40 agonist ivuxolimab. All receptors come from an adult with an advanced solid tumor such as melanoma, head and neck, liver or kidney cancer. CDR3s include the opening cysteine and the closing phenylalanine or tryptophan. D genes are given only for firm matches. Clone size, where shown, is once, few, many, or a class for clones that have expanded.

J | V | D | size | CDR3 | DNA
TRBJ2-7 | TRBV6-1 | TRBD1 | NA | CASSESGTGYYEQYF | TGTGCCAGCAGTGAAAGTGGGACAGGGTACTACGAGCAGTACTTC
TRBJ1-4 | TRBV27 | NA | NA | CASRGRGRPEKLFF | TGTGCCAGTCGTGGCAGGGGCCGACCTGAAAAACTGTTTTTT
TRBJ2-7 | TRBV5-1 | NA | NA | CASGEVYEQYF | TGCGCCAGCGGAGAAGTCTACGAGCAGTACTTC
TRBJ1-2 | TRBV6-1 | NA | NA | CASSDQGYGYTF | TGTGCCAGCAGTGATCAGGGCTATGGCTACACCTTC
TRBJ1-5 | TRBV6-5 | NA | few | CASSYRDVDQPQHF | TGTGCCAGCAGTTACCGGGACGTTGATCAGCCCCAGCATTTT
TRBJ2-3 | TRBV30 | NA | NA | CAWSEASVATDTQYF | TGTGCCTGGAGTGAGGCTAGCGTGGCCACAGATACGCAGTATTTT
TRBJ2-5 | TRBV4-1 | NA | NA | CASSHKETQYF | TGCGCCAGCAGCCATAAAGAGACCCAGTACTTC
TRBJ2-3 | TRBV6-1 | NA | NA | CASSEGQTVEVLADTQYF | TGTGCCAGCAGTGAAGGTCAGACAGTAGAAGTTTTGGCAGATACGCAGTATTTT
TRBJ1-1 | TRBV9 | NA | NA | CASSVGVTGLEAFF | TGTGCCAGCAGCGTAGGTGTAACAGGTTTAGAAGCTTTCTTT
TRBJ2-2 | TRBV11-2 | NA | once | CASSPGLIGTGELFF | TGTGCCAGCAGCCCAGGACTGATCGGTACCGGGGAGCTGTTTTTT
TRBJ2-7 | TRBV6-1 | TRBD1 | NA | CASSEEYRGYYEQYF | TGTGCCAGCAGTGAAGAATACAGGGGGTACTACGAGCAGTACTTC